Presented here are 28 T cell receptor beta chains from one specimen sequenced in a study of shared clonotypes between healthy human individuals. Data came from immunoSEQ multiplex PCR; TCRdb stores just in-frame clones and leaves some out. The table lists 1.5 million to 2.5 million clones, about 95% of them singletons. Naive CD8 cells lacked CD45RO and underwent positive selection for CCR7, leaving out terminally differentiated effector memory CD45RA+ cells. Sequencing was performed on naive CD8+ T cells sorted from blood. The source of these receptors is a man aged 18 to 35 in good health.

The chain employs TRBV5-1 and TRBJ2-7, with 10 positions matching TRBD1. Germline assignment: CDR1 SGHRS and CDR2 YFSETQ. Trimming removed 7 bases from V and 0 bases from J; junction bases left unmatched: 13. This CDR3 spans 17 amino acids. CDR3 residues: CASVPGTGAADSYEQYF. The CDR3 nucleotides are TGCGCCAGCGTACCCGGGACAGGGGCCGCCGACTCCTACGAGCAGTACTTC.

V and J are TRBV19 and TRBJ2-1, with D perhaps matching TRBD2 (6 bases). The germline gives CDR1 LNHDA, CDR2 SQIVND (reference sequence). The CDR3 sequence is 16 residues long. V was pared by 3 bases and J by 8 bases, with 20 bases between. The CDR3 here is CASSILGGDLGDEQFF. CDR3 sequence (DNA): TGTGCCAGTAGTATTTTGGGCGGGGACCTTGGAGATGAGCAGTTCTTC.

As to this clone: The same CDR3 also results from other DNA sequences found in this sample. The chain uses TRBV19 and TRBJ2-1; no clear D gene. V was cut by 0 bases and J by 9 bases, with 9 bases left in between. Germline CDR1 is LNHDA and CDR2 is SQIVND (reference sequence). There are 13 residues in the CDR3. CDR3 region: CASSIDIESEQFF. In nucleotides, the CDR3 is TGTGCCAGTAGTATAGACATAGAGAGTGAGCAGTTCTTC. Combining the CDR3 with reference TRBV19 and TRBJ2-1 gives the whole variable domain DGGITQSPKYLFRKEGQNVTLSCEQNLNHDAMYWYRQDPGQGLRLIYYSQIVNDFQKGDIAEGYSVSREKKESFPLTVTSAQKNPTAFYLCASSIDIESEQFFGPGTRLTVL.

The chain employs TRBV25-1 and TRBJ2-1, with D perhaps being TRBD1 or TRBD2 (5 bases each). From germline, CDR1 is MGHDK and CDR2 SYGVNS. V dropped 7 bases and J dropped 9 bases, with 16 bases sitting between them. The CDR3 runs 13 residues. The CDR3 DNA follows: TGTGCCAGCACGGTCTCAGGGAGCAGTGAGCAGTTCTTC. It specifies CASTVSGSSEQFF.

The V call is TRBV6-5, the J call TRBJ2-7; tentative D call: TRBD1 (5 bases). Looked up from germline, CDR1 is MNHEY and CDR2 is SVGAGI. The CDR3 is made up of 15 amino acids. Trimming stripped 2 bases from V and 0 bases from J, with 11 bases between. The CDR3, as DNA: TGTGCCAGCAGTTACAGCAGACAGAACTCCTACGAGCAGTACTTC. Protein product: CASSYSRQNSYEQYF.

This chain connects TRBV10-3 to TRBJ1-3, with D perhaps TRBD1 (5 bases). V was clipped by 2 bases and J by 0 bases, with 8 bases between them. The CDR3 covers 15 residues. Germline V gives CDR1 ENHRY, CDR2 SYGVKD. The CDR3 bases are TGTGCCATCAGTGAGGGACACCACTCTGGAAACACCATATATTTT. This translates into CAISEGHHSGNTIYF.

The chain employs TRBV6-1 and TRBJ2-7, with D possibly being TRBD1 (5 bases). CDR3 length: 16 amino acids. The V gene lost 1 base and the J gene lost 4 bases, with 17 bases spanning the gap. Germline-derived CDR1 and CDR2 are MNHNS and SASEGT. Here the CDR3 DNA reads TGTGCCAGCAGTGAAGAGGTGTTGGGGCCCAAGTACGAGCAGTACTTC. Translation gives CASSEEVLGPKYEQYF.

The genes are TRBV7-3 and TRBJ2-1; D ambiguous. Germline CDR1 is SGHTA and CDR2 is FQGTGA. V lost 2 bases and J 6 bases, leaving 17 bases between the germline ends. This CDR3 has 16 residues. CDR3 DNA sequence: TGTGCCAGCAGCTTAGAATCGGGCAGGCGGCCCAATGAGCAGTTCTTC. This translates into CASSLESGRRPNEQFF.

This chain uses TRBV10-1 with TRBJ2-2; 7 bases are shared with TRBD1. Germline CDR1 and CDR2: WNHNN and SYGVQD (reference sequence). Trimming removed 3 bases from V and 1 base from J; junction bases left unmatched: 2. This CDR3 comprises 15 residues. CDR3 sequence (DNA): TGCGCCAGCAGTGATGGGACAGAGAACACCGGGGAGCTGTTTTTT. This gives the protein CASSDGTENTGELFF.

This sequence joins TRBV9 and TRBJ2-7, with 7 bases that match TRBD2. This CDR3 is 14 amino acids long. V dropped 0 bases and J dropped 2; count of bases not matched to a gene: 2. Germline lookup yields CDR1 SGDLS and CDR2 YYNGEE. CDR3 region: CASSVDAGAYEQYF. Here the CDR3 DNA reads TGTGCCAGCAGCGTAGATGCGGGGGCCTACGAGCAGTACTTC. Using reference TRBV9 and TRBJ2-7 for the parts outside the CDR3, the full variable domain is DSGVTQTPKHLITATGQRVTLRCSPRSGDLSVYWYQQSLDQGLQFLIQYYNGEERAKGNILERFSAQQFPDLHSELNLSSLELGDSALYFCASSVDAGAYEQYFGPGTRLTVT.

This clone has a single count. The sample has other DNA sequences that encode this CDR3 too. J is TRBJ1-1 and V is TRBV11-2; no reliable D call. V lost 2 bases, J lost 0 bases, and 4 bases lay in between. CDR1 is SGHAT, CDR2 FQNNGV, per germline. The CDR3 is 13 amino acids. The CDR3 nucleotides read TGTGCCAGCAGCTTATGGTTGAACACTGAAGCTTTCTTT. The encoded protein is CASSLWLNTEAFF. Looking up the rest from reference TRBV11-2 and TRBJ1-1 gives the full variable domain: EAGVAQSPRYKIIEKRQSVAFWCNPISGHATLYWYQQILGQGPKLLIQFQNNGVVDDSQLPKDRFSAERLKGVDSTLKIQPAKLEDSAVYLCASSLWLNTEAFFGQGTRLTVV.

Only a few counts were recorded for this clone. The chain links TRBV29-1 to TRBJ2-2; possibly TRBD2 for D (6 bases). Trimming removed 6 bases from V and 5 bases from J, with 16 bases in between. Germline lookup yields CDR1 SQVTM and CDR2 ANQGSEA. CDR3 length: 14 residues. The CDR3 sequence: CSVPSRDLTGELFF. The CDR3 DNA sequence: TGCAGCGTACCAAGCCGGGACTTGACCGGGGAGCTGTTTTTT.

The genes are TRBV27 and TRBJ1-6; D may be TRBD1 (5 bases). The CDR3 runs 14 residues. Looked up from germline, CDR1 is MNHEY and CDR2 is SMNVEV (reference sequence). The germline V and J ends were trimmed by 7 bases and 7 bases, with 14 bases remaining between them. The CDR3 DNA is TGTGCCAGCACCGCACTGGGGGGGAATTCACCCCTCCACTTT. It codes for CASTALGGNSPLHF.

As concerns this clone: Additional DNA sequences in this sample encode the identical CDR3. DNA for the CDR3: TGTGCCAGCAGTTTCAGGATCTACGAGCAGTACTTC. Encoded protein: CASSFRIYEQYF. The genes are TRBV28 and TRBJ2-7; D uncertain. Trimming removed 3 bases from V and 3 bases from J, with 6 bases in between. The CDR3 contains 12 residues. Germline V gene sequence: CDR1 MDHEN, CDR2 SYDVKM.

CDR3 bases: TGTGCCAGCAGTGAATGGGCAGGGGGACGTGAAAAACTGTTTTTT. Its translation: CASSEWAGGREKLFF. The chain combines TRBV2 with TRBJ1-4, with TRBD1 identical over 7 bases. The junction had 7 bases not matched to a gene; V was cut back by 2 bases and J by 7 bases. The CDR3 sequence is 15 residues long. CDR1 is SNHLY and CDR2 is FYNNEI in the germline V gene.

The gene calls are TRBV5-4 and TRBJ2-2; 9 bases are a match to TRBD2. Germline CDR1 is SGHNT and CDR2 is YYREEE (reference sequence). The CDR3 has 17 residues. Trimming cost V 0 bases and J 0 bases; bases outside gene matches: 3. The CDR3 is CASSLATSGANTGELFF. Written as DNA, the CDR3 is TGTGCCAGCAGCTTGGCGACTAGCGGCGCGAACACCGGGGAGCTGTTTTTT.

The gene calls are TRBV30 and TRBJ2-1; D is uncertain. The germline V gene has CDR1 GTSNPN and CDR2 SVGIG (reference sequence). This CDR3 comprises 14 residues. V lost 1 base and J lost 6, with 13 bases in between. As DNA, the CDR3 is TGTGCCTGGAGTGGTCGGCTGGCACCCAATGAGCAGTTCTTC. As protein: CAWSGRLAPNEQFF.

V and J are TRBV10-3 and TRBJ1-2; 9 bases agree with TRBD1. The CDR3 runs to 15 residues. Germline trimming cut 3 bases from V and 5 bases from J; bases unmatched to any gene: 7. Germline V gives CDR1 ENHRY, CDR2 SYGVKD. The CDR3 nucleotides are TGTGCCATCAGTGACCCCGGGACAGGGAATTATGGCTACACCTTC. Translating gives CAISDPGTGNYGYTF.

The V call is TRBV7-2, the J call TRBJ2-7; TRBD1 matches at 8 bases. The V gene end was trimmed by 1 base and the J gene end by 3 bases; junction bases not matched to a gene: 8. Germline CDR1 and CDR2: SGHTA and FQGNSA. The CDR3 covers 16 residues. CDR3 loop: CASSLVWGTGDYEQYF. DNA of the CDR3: TGTGCCAGCAGCTTAGTGTGGGGGACAGGAGACTACGAGCAGTACTTC.

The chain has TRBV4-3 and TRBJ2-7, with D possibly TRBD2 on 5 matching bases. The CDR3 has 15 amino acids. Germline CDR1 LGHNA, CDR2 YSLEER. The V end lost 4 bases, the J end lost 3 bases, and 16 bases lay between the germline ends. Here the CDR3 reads CASSLWGEGIYEQYF. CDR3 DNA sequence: TGCGCCAGCAGCCTCTGGGGAGAGGGCATCTACGAGCAGTACTTC.

The CDR3 sequence: CAMPIGEGGPTDTQYF. The DNA of the CDR3 is TGTGCCATGCCTATAGGAGAGGGAGGGCCCACAGATACGCAGTATTTT. The genes are TRBV2 and TRBJ2-3; 7 bases match TRBD2. The CDR3 is 16 amino acids. Trimming cost V 10 bases and J 2 bases; bases outside gene matches: 15. Germline CDR1 reads SNHLY; CDR2 reads FYNNEI.

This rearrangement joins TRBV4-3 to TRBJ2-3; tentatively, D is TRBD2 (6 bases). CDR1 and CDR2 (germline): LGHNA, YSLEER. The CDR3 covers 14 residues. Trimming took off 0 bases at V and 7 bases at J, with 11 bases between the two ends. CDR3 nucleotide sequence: TGCGCCAGCAGCCAAGATCGGACTATTCATACGCAGTATTTT. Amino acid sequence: CASSQDRTIHTQYF.

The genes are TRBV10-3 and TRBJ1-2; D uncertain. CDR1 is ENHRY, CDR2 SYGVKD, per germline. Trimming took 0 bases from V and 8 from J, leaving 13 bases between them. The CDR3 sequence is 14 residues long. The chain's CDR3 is CAISESLDPGGYTF. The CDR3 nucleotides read TGTGCCATCAGTGAGTCGTTGGACCCCGGCGGCTACACCTTC.

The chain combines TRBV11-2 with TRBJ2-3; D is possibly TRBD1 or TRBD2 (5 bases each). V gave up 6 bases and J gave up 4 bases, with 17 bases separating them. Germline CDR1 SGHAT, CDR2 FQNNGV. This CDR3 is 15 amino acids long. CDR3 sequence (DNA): TGTGCCAGCAGGTATTGGGGGACGTCGGCAGATACGCAGTATTTT. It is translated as CASRYWGTSADTQYF.

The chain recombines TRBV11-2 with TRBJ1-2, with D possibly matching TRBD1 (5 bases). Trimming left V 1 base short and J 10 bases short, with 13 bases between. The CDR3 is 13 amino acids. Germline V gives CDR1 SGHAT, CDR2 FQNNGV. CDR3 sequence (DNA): TGTGCCAGCAGCTTAGGTCCGGACATTCCCTACACCTTC. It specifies CASSLGPDIPYTF. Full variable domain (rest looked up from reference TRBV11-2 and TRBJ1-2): EAGVAQSPRYKIIEKRQSVAFWCNPISGHATLYWYQQILGQGPKLLIQFQNNGVVDDSQLPKDRFSAERLKGVDSTLKIQPAKLEDSAVYLCASSLGPDIPYTFGSGTRLTVV.

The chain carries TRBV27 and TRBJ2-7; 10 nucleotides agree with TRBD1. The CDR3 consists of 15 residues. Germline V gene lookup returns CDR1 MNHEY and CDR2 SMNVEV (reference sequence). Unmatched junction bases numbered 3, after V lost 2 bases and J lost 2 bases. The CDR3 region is CASSLGTGVAYEQYF. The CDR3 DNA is TGTGCCAGCAGTTTAGGGACAGGGGTCGCCTACGAGCAGTACTTC.

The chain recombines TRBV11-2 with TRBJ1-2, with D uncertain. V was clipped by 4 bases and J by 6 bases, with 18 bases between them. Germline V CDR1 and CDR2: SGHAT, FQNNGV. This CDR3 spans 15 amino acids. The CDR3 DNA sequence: TGTGCCAGCAGCTCCACCCGGCAGACTAAAAATGGCTACACCTTC. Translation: CASSSTRQTKNGYTF.

The CDR3, as DNA: TGTGCCAGCAGCCCCCGGGACAGGGCGGACGGGGAGCTGTTTTTT. It specifies CASSPRDRADGELFF. The chain links TRBV7-9 to TRBJ2-2; 9 bases match TRBD1. Trimming at V came to 5 bases and at J to 7 bases, leaving 8 bases not matched to a gene. This CDR3 contains 15 residues. Germline V gene sequence: CDR1 SEHNR, CDR2 FQNEAQ (reference sequence).